What follows are 18 T cell receptor beta chains derived from one specimen sequenced in a study of metastatic and nonmetastatic thyroid tumors. Each patient went into thyroid surgery without having received any treatment. TCRdb reprocessed the PCR reads via MiXCR. This table holds some 33,000 clones, 20% to 25% found once. The sample comprised tumor tissue. The receptors were sampled from a male donor with papillary thyroid cancer or a benign thyroid nodule (not recorded which). Some clones in this sample may be carry-over from other donors' samples.

This clone was recorded many times. The chain employs TRBV10-3 and TRBJ2-7; a weak D match, TRBD2 (5 bases). V lost 10 bases and J 0 bases, leaving 16 bases between the germline ends. The CDR3 is 14 residues long. The V gene's germline CDR1 is ENHRY and CDR2 SYGVKD. The CDR3 DNA reads as TGTGCCAGTAGCGCTGAGGAGAGCTCCTACGAGCAGTACTTC. Amino acids: CASSAEESSYEQYF.

This clone turned up a few times. Relative to the germline gene, one junction end is altered; a read error may explain this. The V and J genes are TRBV27 and TRBJ2-5, with D perhaps TRBD1 (5 bases). Germline V gives CDR1 MNHEY, CDR2 SMNVEV (reference sequence). The CDR3 length is 15 residues. This CDR3 is CASSPAIRDPETQYF. In DNA form, the CDR3 reads TGTGCCAGCAGCCCCGCGATCAGGGATCCCGAGACACAGTACTTC.

This clone was counted at least ten times. J is TRBJ2-5 and V is TRBV7-2; 9 bases match TRBD1. CDR1 SGHTA and CDR2 FQGNSA come from the germline V gene. The CDR3 loop spans 15 amino acids. V was clipped by 5 bases and J by 4 bases; unmatched bases: 8. The DNA of the CDR3 is TGTGCCAGCAGCACGCCGGGACAGGGTGGAGAGACCCAGTACTTC. Its protein product is CASSTPGQGGETQYF.

The chain uses TRBV6-5 and TRBJ2-1; D may be TRBD2 (6 bases). The germline V gene has CDR1 MNHEY and CDR2 SVGAGI. This CDR3 is built from 17 residues. V was clipped by 4 bases and J by 9 bases, with 25 bases between them. The CDR3 loop is CASSSSPYGGYLTEQFF. The CDR3 bases are TGTGCCAGCAGTTCCTCTCCCTACGGGGGATATCTTACTGAGCAGTTCTTC.

This clone was recorded many times. The chain carries TRBV20-1 and TRBJ2-1; 11 bases fit TRBD2. Germline V gives CDR1 DFQATT, CDR2 SNEGSKA (reference sequence). CDR3 length: 16 residues. V dropped 2 bases and J dropped 6; count of bases not matched to a gene: 9. In nucleotides, the CDR3 is TGCAGTGCTAGATTCTGGGGACTAGCGGTTGTCAATGAGCAGTTCTTC. This gives the protein CSARFWGLAVVNEQFF.

This clone appeared many times. The rearrangement joins TRBV14 to TRBJ2-5; D gene uncertain. Trimming removed 0 bases at V and 7 bases at J, with 3 bases between. This CDR3 comprises 11 residues. In germline, CDR1 is SGHDN, CDR2 FVKESK. The CDR3 region is CASSQDLTQYF. In DNA, the CDR3 is TGTGCCAGCAGCCAAGATCTGACCCAGTACTTC.

At least ten counts were recorded for this clone. The chain joins TRBV2 to TRBJ2-1; 9 nucleotides agree with TRBD2. CDR1 and CDR2 from the germline V gene are SNHLY and FYNNEI. V dropped 5 bases and J dropped 3; count of bases not matched to a gene: 2. The CDR3 is 14 residues long. CDR3 DNA: TGTGCCAGCAGTTCTAGCGGGGTCTACAATGAGCAGTTCTTC. Its translation is CASSSSGVYNEQFF.

Judged by abundance, this clone is medium-sized (0.01 to 0.1%). This chain links TRBV6-6 with TRBJ2-2; TRBD1 agrees at 11 bases. The CDR3 extends over 18 amino acids. Trimming took 3 bases from V and 7 from J; bases not matched to a gene: 13. Looked up from germline, CDR1 is MNHNY and CDR2 is SVGAGI (reference sequence). CDR3 DNA: TGTGCCAGCAGTTATATAATTCCGGGACAGGGGGGTATCGGGGAGCTGTTTTTT. It specifies CASSYIIPGQGGIGELFF.

In regard to this clone: One end of the junction fails to match germline, which may point to a read error. J is TRBJ2-3 and V is TRBV3-1; 8 nucleotides match TRBD2. The CDR3 spans 18 residues. From germline, CDR1 is LGHDT and CDR2 YNNKEL (reference sequence). The CDR3 DNA is TGTGCCAGCAGCCCCCGCCGGGGTAGCGGGACCCTCACAGGTACGCAGTATTTT. Protein: CASSPRRGSGTLTGTQYF.

This chain's CDR3 is CASSVSVPAGGGVGRGYTF. The CDR3 coding sequence is TGTGCCAGCAGTGTAAGTGTCCCAGCGGGCGGAGGGGTAGGTCGTGGCTACACCTTC. The chain uses TRBV2 and TRBJ1-2, with D possibly matching TRBD1 (5 bases). CDR1 is SNHLY and CDR2 is FYNNEI in the germline V gene. The V and J ends lost 4 bases and 7 bases respectively, with 31 bases between them. The CDR3 sequence is 19 residues long. The complete variable domain, with remaining parts taken from reference TRBV2 and TRBJ1-2, reads EPEVTQTPSHQVTQMGQEVILRCVPISNHLYFYWYRQILGQKVEFLVSFYNNEISEKSEIFDDQFSVERPDGSNFTLKIRSTKLEDSAMYFCASSVSVPAGGGVGRGYTFGSGTRLTVV.

A few counts support this clone. The gene calls are TRBV28 and TRBJ1-2, with D unclear. Germline CDR1 reads MDHEN; CDR2 reads SYDVKM. CDR3 length equals 14 residues. V gave up 6 bases and J gave up 3 bases, with 14 bases separating them. The CDR3 DNA sequence: TGTGCCAGCAGGGACTTGGACGGAGACTATGGCTACACCTTC. It is translated as CASRDLDGDYGYTF.

Many counts were recorded for this clone. The rearrangement uses TRBV30 and TRBJ1-3; weak D call: TRBD1 (6 bases). The CDR3 runs 17 residues. In germline, CDR1 is GTSNPN, CDR2 SVGIG (reference sequence). V was pared by 3 bases and J by 0 bases, with 18 bases between. Here the CDR3 reads CAWRTKRTVASGNTIYF. The CDR3 DNA sequence: TGTGCCTGGAGGACAAAAAGGACAGTAGCCTCTGGAAACACCATATATTTT.

This clone appeared many times. The chain employs TRBV27 and TRBJ2-1; maybe TRBD2 (5 bases). The germline V and J ends were trimmed by 3 bases and 8 bases, with 20 bases remaining between them. The CDR3 has 16 amino acids. Germline-derived CDR1 and CDR2 are MNHEY and SMNVEV (reference sequence). The CDR3 spells CASSLKRLTRDHEQFF. The CDR3 DNA sequence: TGTGCCAGCAGTTTGAAGAGACTAACCCGGGATCATGAGCAGTTCTTC.

Relative to its sample, this clone is medium-sized. The chain employs TRBV20-1 and TRBJ2-7, with TRBD2 matching 13 bases. The CDR3 has 16 residues. The V segment lost 6 bases and the J segment 6 bases; nucleotides outside the gene matches: 14. Germline V CDR1 and CDR2: DFQATT, SNEGSKA (reference sequence). DNA for the CDR3: TGCAGTGCATCCCGACTAGCGGGAGGCACCCCCCCCGAGCAGTACTTC. Translated: CSASRLAGGTPPEQYF.

This clone was observed a few times. V usage is TRBV24-1 and J usage is TRBJ2-1; D is unclear. The CDR3 is 12 amino acids. The germline gives CDR1 KGHDR, CDR2 SFDVKD. Trimming removed 3 bases at V and 5 bases at J, with 4 bases between. The CDR3 nucleotides read TGTGCCACCAGTGATCTACACAATGAGCAGTTCTTC. It is translated as CATSDLHNEQFF.

This clone was observed at least ten times. This sequence joins TRBV19 and TRBJ2-7, with 10 bases fitting TRBD1. Germline loops: CDR1 LNHDA, CDR2 SQIVND (reference sequence). With 6 bases clipped from V and 4 bases from J, the junction kept 9 bases outside the gene matches. The CDR3 is 15 residues long. CDR3 nucleotide sequence: TGTGCCAGTAGGGGCTCGGGACAGGGGAAATACGAGCAGTACTTC. Translating gives CASRGSGQGKYEQYF.

This clone has ten or more counts. This chain uses TRBV2 with TRBJ2-7; 8 nucleotides line up with TRBD1. In germline, CDR1 is SNHLY, CDR2 FYNNEI. There are 14 residues in the CDR3. The trim removed 3 bases at V and 7 bases at J, leaving 8 bases unmatched. The CDR3 DNA follows: TGTGCCAGCAGTGATGTCAGGGGGCTGCGGGAGCAGTACTTC. Amino acids: CASSDVRGLREQYF.

This clone was observed many times. The V call is TRBV7-6, the J call TRBJ2-7; TRBD2 matches at 8 bases. The V segment lost 1 base and the J segment 2 bases; nucleotides outside the gene matches: 1. The CDR3 is 14 residues long. The germline gives CDR1 SGHVS, CDR2 FNYEAQ. Here the CDR3 reads CASSLEAGAYEQYF. In DNA, the CDR3 is TGTGCCAGCAGCTTAGAAGCGGGAGCCTACGAGCAGTACTTC.